The T cell receptor (beta chain) described here comes from a study of regulatory T cells in long-lasting Graves disease. Building the TCR beta libraries relied on iRepertoire HTBI primers, and CDR3 regions underwent Arm-PCR. Under the authors' procedure: Taken together, the samples had roughly 63 TRBV and 14 TRBJ segments identified. One entry per CDR3 protein, called by TCRdb with MiXCR from the multiplex PCR reads. Clone size and V and J calls follow TCRdb, not the original study. Of almost 350,000 distinct CDR3 sequences listed, roughly a fifth were seen once; the top ten hold about 29%. Germline V gene sequence: CDR1 SQVTM, CDR2 ANQGSEA. CDR3 length: 12 amino acids. V was trimmed by 7 bases and J by 0 bases, leaving 10 bases between them. The time point here: persistent/refractory GD, antithyroid drugs over 5 years with positive TRAb. PBMC RNA was the source of the TCR library. American Thyroid Association guidelines defined how Graves' disease was diagnosed.

Specimen: peripheral blood mononuclear cells (PBMCs), collected when the disease was refractory, from a patient treated with antithyroid drugs. This TCR derives from a female donor with Graves disease. The chain has TRBV29-1 and TRBJ2-7, with D perhaps matching TRBD1 (5 bases). CDR3 residues: CSAQGISYEQYF. The CDR3 DNA reads TGCAGCGCCCAGGGCATCTCCTACGAGCAGTACTTC.